This entry concerns a single TCR beta chain. Antigen: not known. The sample originates from a study of identical twins. Only healthy Caucasians were enrolled as donors. With V trimmed by 7 bases and J by 6 bases, 12 bases remained unmatched. This CDR3 is built from 15 residues. CDR1 and CDR2 (germline): DFQATT, SNEGSKA (reference sequence). Study outcomes and limitations: There were fewer insertions in abundant cord blood beta clonotypes, but memory repertoires showed no such pattern.

TCRdb ran MiXCR on the 5' RACE reads and lists one entry per CDR3 protein. The sample has 550,000 to 700,000 distinct CDR3 sequences, less than 25% seen once. This sample was also put to use in a study of T cells expressing NK-cell markers.

This clonotype was obtained from a woman in her late teens or twenties in good health. V gene TRBV20-1 combines with J gene TRBJ2-3, with 11 bases matching TRBD2. The sequencing sample was made of PBMCs. The CDR3 is CSVTETSGKGDTQYF. The CDR3 region has the DNA TGCAGTGTTACCGAGACTAGCGGGAAGGGGGATACGCAGTATTTT.